The T cell receptor beta chain described here comes from a study of CD8 T cells in ankylosing spondylitis. Points from the study as a whole: The study looked at matched synovial fluid samples from ankylosing spondylitis patients. Disease-linked clones were reported to be significantly enriched there. It appeared that ankylosing spondylitis blood was characterized by a TCR beta motif of roughly 8 highly homologous variants. Disease-linked clones displayed a CD8+ phenotype and appeared relatively rarely in peripheral blood.

A few counts support this clonotype. What it recognizes is unknown. Molecular-barcoded quantitative 5'-RACE produced these TCR beta libraries. TCRdb reprocessed the 5' RACE reads with MiXCR, giving one entry per CDR3 protein. The table includes about 340,000 distinct CDR3 sequences, around 20% detected once. Losses at the gene ends were 2 bases for V and 7 bases for J; bases not matched to a gene: 9. Germline V CDR1 and CDR2: DFQATT, SNEGSKA (reference sequence). The CDR3 length is 14 residues. J is TRBJ2-7 and V is TRBV20-1, with 9 bases identical to TRBD2. This TCR derives from a male donor with ankylosing spondylitis or in good health (not recorded which). Material: blood, either unsorted or a sorted T cell fraction (not recorded which). CDR3 sequence: CSARPLRGGLEQYF. CDR3 DNA: TGCAGTGCTAGACCCCTGCGGGGGGGACTTGAGCAGTACTTC.